The following is a TCR beta chain sequence with its context. No cognate antigen has been identified for it. Nothing much larger sits one base from this clone, and base qualities are not available. This sample was taken from a study of T cell responses to AZD1222 COVID-19 vaccine (dated by TCRdb to the early 2020s). Describing the broader study: A total of about 230 trial participants underwent TCR sequencing, of whom some 210 received two doses of AZD1222 and some 25 received two doses of the MenACWY control vaccine. Enrollment into the trials was organized by age into subgroups of 18-55, 56-69 and 70-plus years, and those subgroups contained roughly 150, 30 and 60 TCR-sequenced participants, respectively. Study-wide conclusions, independent of this receptor: Spike-specific TCR breadth and depth rose significantly after two AZD1222 doses compared with day 0 and with MenACWY recipients. In the small 56-69-year group, the increase in depth fell short of significance, most likely because of low power. Participants were mostly white British, with more females than males. The authors suggested clonal diversity may have been underestimated. Conclusions about previously exposed vaccinees were limited because only six AZD1222 recipients were SARS-CoV-2 seropositive at baseline. The whole spike protein was spanned by vaccine-associated CD4 TCRs, and dominant responses were seen in regions 160-218 and 743-854. Nearly half of unique spike-specific TCRs reportedly recognized epitopes outside regions mutated in the B.1.351 and B.1.1.7 variants. Because no samples from the day 14 peak response were available, repertoires could be characterized only after the peak T cell response.

The CDR3 regions of human TCRbeta chains were subjected to immunosequencing. The study's own analysis went as follows. TCRs in the repertoires were matched against a reference library of SARS-CoV-2-specific TCRs that had been generated with the MIRA antigen-specificity platform. Breadth was defined as the fraction of unique TCRs that were SARS-CoV-2-associated. Depth was defined as the fraction of total T cells that were SARS-CoV-2-associated. Each spike-specific TCR was assigned to its reactive spike region and to a CD4 or CD8 class using the MIRA data. Log10-transformed breadth and depth values were compared by one-way ANOVA with Sidak's multiple comparisons tests. Not all clones reach the TCRdb copy of this immuneACCESS table, which keeps in-frame sequences only. Checked studies attribute under half of the gap to unresolved V genes and leave the rest unexplained. V, J and clone size were drawn from that table, and D and trimming were deduced from the DNA. For this sample the table gives around 130,000 clones, of which about 89% were detected only once. The ten biggest clones cover 6.5% to 8% of the sample.

The sample's time point label, in plain terms: about 28 days (+/-7) after the second vaccine dose. Explained via the paper, the treatment or condition label denotes: meningococcal conjugate vaccine given as trial control. The vaccinee samples were drawn from two UK trials, COV001 and COV002, one of which was a single-blind randomized controlled phase 2/3 trial testing AZD1222 (ChAdOx1 nCoV-19) in healthy adults. For TCRbeta chain sequencing, PBMC samples from trial participants were taken at day 0 and at day 28 after the second dose. The CDR3 runs 14 residues from the cysteine to the phenylalanine. Left in the record is the CDR3 DNA by itself, 42 bases read in frame from the first base. The germline V gene provides CDR1 SGHRS and CDR2 YFSETQ. At the junction V is shortened by 3 bases and J by 5 bases, with 14 bases in between.

This TCR was recovered from an adult who received the MenACWY meningococcal vaccine as a control. The input for sequencing was peripheral blood, taken 28 days after the second dose of the MenACWY control vaccine. This chain joins TRBV5-1 to TRBJ2-5; the D gene could be either TRBD1 or TRBD2, each agreeing at 6 bases. The DNA sequence follows: TGCGCCAGCAGCTCGCCAGGGGCGGGGGAGACCCAGTACTTC. Translated, this gives CASSSPGAGETQYF.